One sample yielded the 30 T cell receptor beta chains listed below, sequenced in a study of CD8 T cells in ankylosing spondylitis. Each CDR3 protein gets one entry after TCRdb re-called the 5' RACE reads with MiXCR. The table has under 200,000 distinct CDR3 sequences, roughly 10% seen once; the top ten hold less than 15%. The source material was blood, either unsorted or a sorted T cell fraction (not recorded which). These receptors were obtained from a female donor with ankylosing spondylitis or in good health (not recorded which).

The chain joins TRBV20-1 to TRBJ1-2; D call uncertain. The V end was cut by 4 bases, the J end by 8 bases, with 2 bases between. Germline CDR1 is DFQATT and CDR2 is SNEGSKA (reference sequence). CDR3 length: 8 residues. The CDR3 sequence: CSANGYTF. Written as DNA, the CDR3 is TGCAGTGCTAACGGCTACACCTTC.

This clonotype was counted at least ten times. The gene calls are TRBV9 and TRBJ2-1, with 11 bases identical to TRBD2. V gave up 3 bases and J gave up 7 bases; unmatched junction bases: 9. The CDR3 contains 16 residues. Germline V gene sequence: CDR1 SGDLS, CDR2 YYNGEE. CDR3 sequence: CASSDPLAGVRNEQFF. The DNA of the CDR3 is TGTGCCAGCAGCGATCCACTAGCGGGAGTGCGGAATGAGCAGTTCTTC.

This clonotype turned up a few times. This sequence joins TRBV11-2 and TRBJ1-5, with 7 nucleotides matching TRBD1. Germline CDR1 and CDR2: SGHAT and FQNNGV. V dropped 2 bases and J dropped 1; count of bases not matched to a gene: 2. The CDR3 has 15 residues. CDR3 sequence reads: CASSLTGQSNQPQHF. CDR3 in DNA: TGTGCCAGCAGCTTAACGGGACAGAGCAATCAGCCCCAGCATTTT. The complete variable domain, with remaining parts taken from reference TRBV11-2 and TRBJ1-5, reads EAGVAQSPRYKIIEKRQSVAFWCNPISGHATLYWYQQILGQGPKLLIQFQNNGVVDDSQLPKDRFSAERLKGVDSTLKIQPAKLEDSAVYLCASSLTGQSNQPQHFGDGTRLSIL.

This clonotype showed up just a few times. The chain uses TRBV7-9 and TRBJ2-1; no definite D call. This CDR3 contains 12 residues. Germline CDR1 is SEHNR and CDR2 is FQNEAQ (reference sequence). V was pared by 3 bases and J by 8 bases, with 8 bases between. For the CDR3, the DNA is TGTGCCAGCAGCTTCCCACACCATGAGCAGTTCTTC. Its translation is CASSFPHHEQFF. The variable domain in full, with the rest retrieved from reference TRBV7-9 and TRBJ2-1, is DTGVSQNPRHKITKRGQNVTFRCDPISEHNRLYWYRQTLGQGPEFLTYFQNEAQLEKSRLLSDRFSAERPKGSFSTLEIQRTEQGDSAMYLCASSFPHHEQFFGPGTRLTVL.

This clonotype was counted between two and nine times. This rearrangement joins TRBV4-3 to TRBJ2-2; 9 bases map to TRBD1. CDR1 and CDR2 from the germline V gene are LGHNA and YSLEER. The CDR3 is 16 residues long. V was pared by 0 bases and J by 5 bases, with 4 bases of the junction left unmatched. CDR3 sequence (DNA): TGCGCCAGCAGCCAAGACGGGACAGGGACGACCGGGGAGCTGTTTTTT. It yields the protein CASSQDGTGTTGELFF.

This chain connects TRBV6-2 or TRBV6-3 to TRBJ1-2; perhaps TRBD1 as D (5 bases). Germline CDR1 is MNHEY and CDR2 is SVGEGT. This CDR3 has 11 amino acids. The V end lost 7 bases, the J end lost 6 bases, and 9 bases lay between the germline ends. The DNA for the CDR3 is TGTGCCAGCATAGGGGTTGATGGCTACACCTTC. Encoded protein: CASIGVDGYTF.

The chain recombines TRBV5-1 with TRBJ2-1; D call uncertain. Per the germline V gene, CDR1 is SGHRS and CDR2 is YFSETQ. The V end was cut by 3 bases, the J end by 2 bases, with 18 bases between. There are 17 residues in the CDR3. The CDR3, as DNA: TGCGCCAGCAGCTATCGGCCGGGCCCCGCGACCTACAATGAGCAGTTCTTC. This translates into CASSYRPGPATYNEQFF. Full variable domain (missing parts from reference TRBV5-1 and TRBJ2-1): KAGVTQTPRYLIKTRGQQVTLSCSPISGHRSVSWYQQTPGQGLQFLFEYFSETQRNKGNFPGRFSGRQFSNSRSEMNVSTLELGDSALYLCASSYRPGPATYNEQFFGPGTRLTVL.

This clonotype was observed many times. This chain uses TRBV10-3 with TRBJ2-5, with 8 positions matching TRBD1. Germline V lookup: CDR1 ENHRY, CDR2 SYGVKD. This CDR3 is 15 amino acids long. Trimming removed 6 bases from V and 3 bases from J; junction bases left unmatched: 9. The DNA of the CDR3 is TGTGCCATCAGAATGGGACAGGCAGGGAAAGAGACCCAGTACTTC. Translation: CAIRMGQAGKETQYF.

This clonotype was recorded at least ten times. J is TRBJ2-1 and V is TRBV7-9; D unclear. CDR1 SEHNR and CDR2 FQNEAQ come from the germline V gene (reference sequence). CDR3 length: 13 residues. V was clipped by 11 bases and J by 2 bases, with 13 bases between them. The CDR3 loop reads CAAPTETYNEQFF. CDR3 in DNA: TGTGCCGCACCGACGGAAACCTACAATGAGCAGTTCTTC.

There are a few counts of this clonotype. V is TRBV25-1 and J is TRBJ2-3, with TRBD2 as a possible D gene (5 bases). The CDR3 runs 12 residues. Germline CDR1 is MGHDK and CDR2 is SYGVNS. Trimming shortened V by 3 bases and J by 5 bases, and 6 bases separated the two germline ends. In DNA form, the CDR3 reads TGTGCCAGCAGTGAGGCGGGAGATACGCAGTATTTT. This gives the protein CASSEAGDTQYF.

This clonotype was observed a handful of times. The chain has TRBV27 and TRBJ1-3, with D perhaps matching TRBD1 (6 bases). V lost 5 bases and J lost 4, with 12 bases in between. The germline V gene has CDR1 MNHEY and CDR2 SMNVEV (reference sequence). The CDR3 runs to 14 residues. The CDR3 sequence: CASSPTGSGNTIYF. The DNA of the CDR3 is TGTGCCAGCAGTCCAACAGGGAGCGGAAACACCATATATTTT.

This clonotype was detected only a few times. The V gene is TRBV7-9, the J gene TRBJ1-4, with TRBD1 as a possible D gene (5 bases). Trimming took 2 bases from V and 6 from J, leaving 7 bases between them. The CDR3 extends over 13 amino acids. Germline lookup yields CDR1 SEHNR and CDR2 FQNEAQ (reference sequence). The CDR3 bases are TGTGCCAGCAGCTTACCGGGGGATGAAAAACTGTTTTTT. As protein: CASSLPGDEKLFF.

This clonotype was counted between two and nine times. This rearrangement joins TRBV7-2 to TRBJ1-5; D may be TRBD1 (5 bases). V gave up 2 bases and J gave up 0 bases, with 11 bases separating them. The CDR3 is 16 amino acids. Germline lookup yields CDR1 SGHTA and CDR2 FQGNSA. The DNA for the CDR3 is TGTGCCAGCAGCTTAAGTTTGGACAATAGCAATCAGCCCCAGCATTTT. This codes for CASSLSLDNSNQPQHF.

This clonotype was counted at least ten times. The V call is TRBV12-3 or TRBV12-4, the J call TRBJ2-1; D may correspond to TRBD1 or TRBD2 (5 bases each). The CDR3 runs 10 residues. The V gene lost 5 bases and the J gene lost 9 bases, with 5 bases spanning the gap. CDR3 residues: CASSGGEQFF. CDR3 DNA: TGTGCCAGCAGTGGGGGTGAGCAGTTCTTC.

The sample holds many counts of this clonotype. Written as DNA, the CDR3 is TGTGCCAGCAGCGTAGCGGGAGTAGAGGAGACCCAGTACTTC. Translating gives CASSVAGVEETQYF. This chain uses TRBV6-1 with TRBJ2-5, with TRBD2 matching 9 bases. With 6 bases clipped from V and 5 bases from J, the junction kept 7 bases outside the gene matches. The CDR3 length is 14 residues. Germline assignment: CDR1 MNHNS and CDR2 SASEGT.

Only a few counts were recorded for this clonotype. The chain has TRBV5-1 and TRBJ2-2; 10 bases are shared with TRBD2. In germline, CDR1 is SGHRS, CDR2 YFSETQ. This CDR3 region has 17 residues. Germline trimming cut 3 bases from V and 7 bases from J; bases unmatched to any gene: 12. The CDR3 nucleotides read TGCGCCAGCAGCTCCCCAGCGGGAGGGCCTGAGGACGGGGAGCTGTTTTTT. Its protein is CASSSPAGGPEDGELFF.

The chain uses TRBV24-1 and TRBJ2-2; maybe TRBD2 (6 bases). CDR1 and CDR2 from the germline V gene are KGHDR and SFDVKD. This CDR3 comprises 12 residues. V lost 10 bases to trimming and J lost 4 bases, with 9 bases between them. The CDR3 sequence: CATGLSTGELFF. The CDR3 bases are TGTGCCACGGGACTTTCCACCGGGGAGCTGTTTTTT.

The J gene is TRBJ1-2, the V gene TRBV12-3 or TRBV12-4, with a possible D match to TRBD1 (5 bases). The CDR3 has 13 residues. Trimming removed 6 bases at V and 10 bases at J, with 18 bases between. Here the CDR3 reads CASSSKGGGDYTF. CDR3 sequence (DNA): TGTGCCAGCAGCTCTAAGGGAGGAGGGGACTACACCTTC.

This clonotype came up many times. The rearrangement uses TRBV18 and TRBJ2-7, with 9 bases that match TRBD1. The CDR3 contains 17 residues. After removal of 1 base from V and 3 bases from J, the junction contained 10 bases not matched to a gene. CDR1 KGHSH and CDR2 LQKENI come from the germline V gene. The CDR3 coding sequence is TGTGCCAGCTCACCACGCAGACCGGGACAGGGATACTACGAGCAGTACTTC. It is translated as CASSPRRPGQGYYEQYF. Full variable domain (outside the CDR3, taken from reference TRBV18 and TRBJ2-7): NAGVMQNPRHLVRRRGQEARLRCSPMKGHSHVYWYRQLPEEGLKFMVYLQKENIIDESGMPKERFSAEFPKEGPSILRIQQVVRGDSAAYFCASSPRRPGQGYYEQYFGPGTRLTVT.

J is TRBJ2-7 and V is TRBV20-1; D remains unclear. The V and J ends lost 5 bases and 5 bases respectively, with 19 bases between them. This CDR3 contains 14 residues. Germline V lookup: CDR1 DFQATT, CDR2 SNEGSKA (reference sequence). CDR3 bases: TGCAGTGCTGTAGGGTTCACAGCCGGGCACGAGCAGTACTTC. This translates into CSAVGFTAGHEQYF.

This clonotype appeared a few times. CDR3 coding DNA: TGCGCCAGCAGCCAAGAGGCGGACCGGGCTGAAAAACTGTTTTTT. Translation: CASSQEADRAEKLFF. V is TRBV4-3 and J is TRBJ1-4, with D unresolved. Germline lookup yields CDR1 LGHNA and CDR2 YSLEER. V dropped 0 bases and J dropped 7 bases, with 12 bases sitting between them. This CDR3 region has 15 residues.

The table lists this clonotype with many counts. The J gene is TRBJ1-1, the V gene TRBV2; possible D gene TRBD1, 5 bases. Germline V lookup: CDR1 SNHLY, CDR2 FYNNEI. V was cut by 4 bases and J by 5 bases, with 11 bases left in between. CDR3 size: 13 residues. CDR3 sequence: CASSGGRGTEAFF. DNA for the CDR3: TGTGCCAGCAGTGGGGGGAGAGGTACTGAAGCTTTCTTT.

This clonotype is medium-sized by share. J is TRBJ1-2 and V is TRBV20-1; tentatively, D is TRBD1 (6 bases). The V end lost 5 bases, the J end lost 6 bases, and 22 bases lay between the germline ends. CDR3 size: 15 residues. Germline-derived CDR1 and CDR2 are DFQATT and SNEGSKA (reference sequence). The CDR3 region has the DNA TGCAGTGCTTATTCCGGGACATATGTCAAGGATGGCTACACCTTC. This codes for CSAYSGTYVKDGYTF.

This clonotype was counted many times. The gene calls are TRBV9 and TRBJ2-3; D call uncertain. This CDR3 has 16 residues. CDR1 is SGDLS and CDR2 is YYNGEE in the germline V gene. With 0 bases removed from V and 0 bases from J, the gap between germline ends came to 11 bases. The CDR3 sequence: CASSVEPSLSTDTQYF. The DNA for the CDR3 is TGTGCCAGCAGCGTAGAGCCGAGTCTGAGCACAGATACGCAGTATTTT. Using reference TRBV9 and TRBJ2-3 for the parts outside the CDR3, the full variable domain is DSGVTQTPKHLITATGQRVTLRCSPRSGDLSVYWYQQSLDQGLQFLIQYYNGEERAKGNILERFSAQQFPDLHSELNLSSLELGDSALYFCASSVEPSLSTDTQYFGPGTRLTVL.

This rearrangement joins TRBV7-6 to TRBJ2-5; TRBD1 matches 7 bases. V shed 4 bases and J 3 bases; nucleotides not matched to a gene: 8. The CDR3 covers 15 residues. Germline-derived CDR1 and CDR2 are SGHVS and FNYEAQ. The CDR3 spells CASSSLQGTEETQYF. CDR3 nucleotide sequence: TGTGCCAGCAGCTCATTACAGGGGACAGAAGAGACCCAGTACTTC.

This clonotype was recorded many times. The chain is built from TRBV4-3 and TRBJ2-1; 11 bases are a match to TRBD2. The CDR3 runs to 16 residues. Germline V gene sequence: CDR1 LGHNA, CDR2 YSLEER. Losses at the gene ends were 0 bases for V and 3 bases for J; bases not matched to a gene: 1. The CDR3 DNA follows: TGCGCCAGCAGCCAAGAGACTAGCGGGAACTACAATGAGCAGTTCTTC. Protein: CASSQETSGNYNEQFF.

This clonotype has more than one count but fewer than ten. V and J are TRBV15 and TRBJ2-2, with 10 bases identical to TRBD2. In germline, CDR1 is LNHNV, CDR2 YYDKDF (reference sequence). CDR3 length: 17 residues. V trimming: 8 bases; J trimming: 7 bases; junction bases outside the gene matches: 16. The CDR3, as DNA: TGTGCCACCCAAGATGAGGAAAGCGGGAGGGCCGTCGGGGAGCTGTTTTTT. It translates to CATQDEESGRAVGELFF.

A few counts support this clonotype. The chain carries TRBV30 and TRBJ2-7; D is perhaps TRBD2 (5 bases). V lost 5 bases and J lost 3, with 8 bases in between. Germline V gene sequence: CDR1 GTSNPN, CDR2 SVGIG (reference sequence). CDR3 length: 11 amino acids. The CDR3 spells CAWAEGYEQYF. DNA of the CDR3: TGTGCCTGGGCCGAGGGCTACGAGCAGTACTTC.

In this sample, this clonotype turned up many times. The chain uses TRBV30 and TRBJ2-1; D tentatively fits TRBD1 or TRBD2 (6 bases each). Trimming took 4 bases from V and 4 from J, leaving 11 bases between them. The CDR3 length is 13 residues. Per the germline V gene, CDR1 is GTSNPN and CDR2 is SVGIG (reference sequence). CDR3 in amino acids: CAWTGGTYNEQFF. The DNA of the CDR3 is TGTGCCTGGACGGGCGGGACATACAATGAGCAGTTCTTC.

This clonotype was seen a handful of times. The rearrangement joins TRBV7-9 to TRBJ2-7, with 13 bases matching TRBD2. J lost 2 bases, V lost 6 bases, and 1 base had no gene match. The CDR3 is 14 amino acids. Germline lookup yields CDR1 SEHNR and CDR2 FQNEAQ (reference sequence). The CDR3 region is CASRTSGRPYEQYF. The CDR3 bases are TGTGCCAGCAGGACTAGCGGGAGGCCCTACGAGCAGTACTTC.